What follows are 2 T cell receptor beta chains derived from one specimen sequenced in a study of blood T cells in healthy people across ages. Then a second PCR, running roughly 7 to 12 cycles, was carried out with a sample-barcoded 5' primer and a J-beta primer mix. TCRdb reprocessed the 5' RACE reads with MiXCR, giving one entry per CDR3 protein. This table holds 750,000 to 850,000 distinct CDR3 sequences, around a quarter found once. In addition, the sample was reused for a study of T cells of mothers and their children.

Sequenced sample: blood. The receptors derive from a boy aged 5-17 years in good health.

In its sample, this clonotype was seen a few times. The germline gene is not matched at one end of the junction; a read error may be the cause. The rearrangement uses TRBV7-9 and TRBJ2-1; possibly TRBD1 or TRBD2 for D (6 bases each). The CDR3 extends over 18 amino acids. In germline, CDR1 is SEHNR, CDR2 FQNEAQ (reference sequence). This chain's CDR3 is CAGSATGDRGQGIYEQFF. For the CDR3, the DNA is TGTGCCGGCAGCGCAACGGGGGACCGGGGGCAGGGGATCTATGAGCAGTTCTTC. Complete variable domain (other parts from reference TRBV7-9 and TRBJ2-1): DTGVSQNPRHKITKRGQNVTFRCDPISEHNRLYWYRQTLGQGPEFLTYFQNEAQLEKSRLLSDRFSAERPKGSFSTLEIQRTEQGDSAMYLCAGSATGDRGQGIYEQFFGPGTRLTVL.

The chain combines TRBV29-1 with TRBJ2-1; possibly TRBD1 for D (6 bases). This CDR3 spans 13 amino acids. CDR1 and CDR2 (germline): SQVTM, ANQGSEA. The V gene lost 5 bases and the J gene lost 6 bases, with 14 bases spanning the gap. The CDR3 loop is CSVKQGGINEQFF. The CDR3 DNA is TGCAGCGTTAAACAGGGTGGCATCAATGAGCAGTTCTTC.